The following is a T cell receptor (beta chain) sequence with its context. The sample belongs to a study of blood T cell repertoires in COVID-19. Study background: Acute and convalescent COVID-19 specimens originated in the United States, Italy and Spain. PBMCs, B-cell-depleted T cells, or T cells provided the cDNA or gDNA that made up the material.

Here immunoSEQ multiplex PCR was the method, and the copy in TCRdb shows in-frame clones only, minus some. This table has 150,000 to 200,000 clones, 80% to 90% appearing once. The CDR3 extends over 13 amino acids. Germline V gene lookup returns CDR1 SGHNT and CDR2 YYREEE (reference sequence). The V gene lost 10 bases and the J gene lost 1 base, with 12 bases spanning the gap. This rearrangement joins TRBV5-4 to TRBJ2-1, with TRBD1 as a possible D gene (5 bases). The sample was peripheral blood. This sequence was found in a human donor with active or convalescent COVID-19. The donor label of this sample is uncertain. CDR3 coding DNA: TGTGCCGTAGGGAAGGGGTCCTACAATGAGCAGTTCTTC. This translates into CAVGKGSYNEQFF.